The clone carrying this T cell receptor (beta chain) was seen a handful of times. This specimen includes other DNA sequences encoding the same CDR3. The single heparinised draw taken from each donor contained roughly 100 mL of blood on average. Using CD45RO/CCR7/CD25/CD127/CD95/CD27, CD4+ naive, central memory, regulatory and stem cell-like memory cells were sorted. CDR1 MDHEN and CDR2 SYDVKM come from the germline V gene. The CDR3 is 15 residues long. V gave up 4 bases and J gave up 4 bases; unmatched junction bases: 6. The data were obtained in a study of beta chain features in type 1 diabetes. Across the whole study: Similarity in age, gender and cell yields was seen between patients and healthy donors.

Expressed TCRB transcripts got sequenced, as all isolated RNA was reverse transcribed. Sequenced by immunoSEQ multiplex PCR; TCRdb stores in-frame clones only, minus some. The data contain about 360,000 clones, around an eighth of them singletons. The V call is TRBV28, the J call TRBJ2-1, with 8 positions matching TRBD2. This receptor was taken from a man aged 18-30 years in good health. Sequencing was performed on naive CD4+ T cells from blood. The CDR3 nucleotides are TGTGCCAGCAGTTCCGGGCTAGCGGGTTACAATGAGCAGTTCTTC. Translating gives CASSSGLAGYNEQFF.